This record concerns one T cell receptor (beta chain) sequence. Study processing details: Estimated nucleated cell counts came from reference gene primer amplification. Libraries were prepared by immunoSEQ multiplex PCR; TCRdb keeps only in-frame clonotypes and omits some of them. The V and J calls and clone size come from that table; D and trimming were worked out from the DNA. Of about 320,000 clones listed, under 95% are singletons. Assignments of participants to cohorts depended upon their own reported clinical history. The data are from a study of blood T cell repertoires in COVID-19. Background on the study: The United States, Italy and Spain supplied acute and convalescent COVID-19 samples.

Material: PBMCs or T cells enriched from blood (not recorded which). The receptor's source is a man between 60 and 70 years old who had recovered from COVID-19.

The CDR3: CASSSHPGGNQPQHF. CDR3 bases: TGTGCCAGCAGTTCCCACCCCGGGGGCAATCAGCCCCAGCATTTT. The V call is TRBV27, the J call TRBJ1-5; unclear D gene. The CDR3 spans 15 residues. Between the trimmed V and J ends, which lost 4 bases and 2 bases, there was a span of 12 bases. Germline V gene sequence: CDR1 MNHEY, CDR2 SMNVEV (reference sequence).